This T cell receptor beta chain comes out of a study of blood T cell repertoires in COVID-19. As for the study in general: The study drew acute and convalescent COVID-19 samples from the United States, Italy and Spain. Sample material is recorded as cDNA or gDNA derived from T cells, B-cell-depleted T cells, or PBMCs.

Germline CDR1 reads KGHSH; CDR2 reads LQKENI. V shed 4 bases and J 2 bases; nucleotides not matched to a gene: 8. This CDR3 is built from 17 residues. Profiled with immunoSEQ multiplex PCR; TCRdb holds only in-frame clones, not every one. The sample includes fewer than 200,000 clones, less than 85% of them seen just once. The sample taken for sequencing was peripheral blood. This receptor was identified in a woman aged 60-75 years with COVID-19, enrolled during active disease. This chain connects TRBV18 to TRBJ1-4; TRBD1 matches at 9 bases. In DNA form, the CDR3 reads TGTGCCAGCTCACGATCGCGGACAGGGGCCACTAATGAAAAACTGTTTTTT. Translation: CASSRSRTGATNEKLFF. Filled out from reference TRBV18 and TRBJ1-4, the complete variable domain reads NAGVMQNPRHLVRRRGQEARLRCSPMKGHSHVYWYRQLPEEGLKFMVYLQKENIIDESGMPKERFSAEFPKEGPSILRIQQVVRGDSAAYFCASSRSRTGATNEKLFFGSGTQLSVL.